The entry below describes one TCR beta chain. The table lists this clonotype with a few counts. Its binding antigen is unknown. Within one base of it there is no much larger clone, and no base qualities were kept. V loses 4 bases of germline sequence and J loses 4 bases, and the interval between the two ends is 11 bases. Including the terminal cysteine and phenylalanine, the CDR3 comprises 13 residues. The sequence is cut down to CDR3 DNA, 39 bases in frame from base 1. This sample stems from a study of response to subunit inactivated influenza vaccine (dated by TCRdb to 2017 to 2018). With respect to the entire study: Deep quantitative T cell receptor repertoire profiling was used in the study to track responses to a trivalent subunit inactivated influenza vaccine. The study at large found these results: It was suggested by the authors that each seasonal influenza vaccination may recruit only a limited number of new T cells.

Library method: RT-PCR. Sequencing was performed on an Illumina HiSeq 2500. TCRdb reprocessing: public reads trimmed at Q25 with fastp, clones called with MiXCR, in-frame beta chains kept. Rows are unified per CDR3 protein, each entry keeping the most common DNA and genes. The sample table shows 710,000 or so distinct CDR3 sequences, and more than 15% are seen once. The top ten hold 11% of the sample. The sequence links TRBV12-3 or TRBV12-4 to TRBJ2-7; the D gene is unclear. The receptor was isolated from a man aged 50 to 60 who received an inactivated influenza vaccine. Donor details come from another sample of the same person, matched by shared clones. The sample here was PBMCs from blood, taken roughly 12 days after vaccination. For the CDR3, the sequence is CASSSPVGYEQYF. The base sequence is TGTGCCAGCAGTTCGCCCGTAGGGTACGAGCAGTACTTC.